This TCR beta chain was found in a study of regulatory T cells in long-lasting Graves disease. There are 18 residues in the CDR3. V lost 5 bases to trimming and J lost 3 bases; unmatched junction nucleotides: 13. The V gene's germline CDR1 is MRHNA and CDR2 SNTAGT. Described time point: newly diagnosed GD, antithyroid drugs for less than 3 months. Making the TCR library involved RNA that had been extracted from PBMCs. This clonotype was seen repeatedly, ten times or more. CDR3-region Arm-PCR and iRepertoire HTBI primers produced the TCR beta libraries. One entry per CDR3 protein results from TCRdb running MiXCR on the multiplex PCR reads. The table records about 460,000 distinct CDR3 sequences, 14% of them present only once. These sequences were also reported in another study, on T cells in Graves' hyperthyroidism and ophthalmopathy.

V and J are TRBV6-4 and TRBJ2-7; 13 bases are shared with TRBD2. The specimen was peripheral blood mononuclear cells (PBMCs), collected at new diagnosis, from a patient treated with antithyroid drugs. The clonotype was recovered from a woman aged 45-59 years with Graves disease. The CDR3, as DNA: TGTGCCAGCAGTCGAACCGGACTAGCGGGAGCGACGGACTACGAGCAGTACTTC. The encoded protein is CASSRTGLAGATDYEQYF.